Listed below are T cell receptor beta chains from one sample, sequenced in a study of blood T cell repertoires in COVID-19. Data came from immunoSEQ multiplex PCR; TCRdb stores just in-frame clones and leaves some out. The sample contains about 270,000 clones, approximately 90% of which appear only once. Input material: peripheral blood. Every receptor here comes from a man aged 55 to 70 who had recovered from COVID-19. Both conserved end residues are part of each CDR3. Each record gives: V gene, clone size, J gene, D gene, CDR3 protein, CDR3 DNA. The D gene is left open where the match is weak. Not every row has a clone size; where given, it reads once, few, many or a size class.

TRBV5-4,NA,TRBJ1-1,NA,CASSLSVNTEAFF,TGTGCCAGCAGCTTGTCGGTGAACACTGAAGCTTTCTTT
TRBV10-3,few,TRBJ2-1,TRBD2,CAIRAGTNNNEQFF,TGTGCCATCAGGGCCGGGACTAACAACAATGAGCAGTTCTTC
TRBV7-9,NA,TRBJ1-1,NA,CASRSGVNTEAFF,TGTGCCAGCAGAAGCGGGGTTAACACTGAAGCTTTCTTT
TRBV15,NA,TRBJ2-7,NA,CATSRDDAGARHEQYF,TGTGCCACCAGCAGAGACGACGCGGGGGCTCGGCACGAGCAGTACTTC
TRBV19,NA,TRBJ2-3,NA,CASSPGLSRTDTQYF,TGTGCCAGTAGCCCGGGACTCTCACGCACAGATACGCAGTATTTT
TRBV27,NA,TRBJ2-1,TRBD2,CASSFPPTSGGFVYNEQFF,TGTGCCAGCAGTTTTCCCCCGACTAGCGGGGGGTTCGTCTACAATGAGCAGTTCTTC
TRBV7-8,NA,TRBJ1-2,TRBD1,CASSLGVGQENYGYTF,TGTGCCAGCAGCTTGGGGGTTGGACAGGAAAACTATGGCTACACCTTC
TRBV5-1,NA,TRBJ1-3,TRBD1,CASSQGQTGNTIYF,TGCGCCAGCAGTCAGGGACAGACTGGAAACACCATATATTTT
TRBV6-6,NA,TRBJ2-2,TRBD1,CASKTRQGGDTGELFF,TGTGCCAGCAAAACGAGACAGGGTGGCGACACCGGGGAGCTGTTTTTT
TRBV19,few,TRBJ1-3,TRBD1,CASSGTGVGNTIYF,TGTGCCAGTAGTGGGACAGGGGTTGGAAACACCATATATTTT
TRBV7-3,NA,TRBJ2-7,NA,CASSLQAGYYEQYF,TGTGCCAGCAGCCTTCAGGCAGGGTACTACGAGCAGTACTTC
TRBV6-5,NA,TRBJ2-7,NA,CASSMPGFTYEQYF,TGTGCCAGCAGTATGCCCGGGTTCACCTACGAGCAGTACTTC
TRBV2,NA,TRBJ1-4,TRBD1,CARNKGQGVEKLFF,TGTGCCAGAAACAAAGGACAGGGGGTTGAAAAACTGTTTTTT
TRBV9,NA,TRBJ2-5,TRBD2,CASSVGFSGVEETQYF,TGTGCCAGCAGCGTAGGTTTCAGCGGGGTAGAAGAGACCCAGTACTTC
TRBV9,NA,TRBJ1-2,NA,CASSGRQPISNYGYTF,TGTGCCAGCAGCGGGAGACAGCCAATCTCTAACTATGGCTACACCTTC
TRBV11-2,NA,TRBJ2-7,TRBD2,CASSLGLAGEREQYF,TGTGCCAGCAGCTTAGGACTAGCGGGGGAAAGGGAGCAGTACTTC
TRBV2,NA,TRBJ2-7,NA,CASSWRDGAPTYEQYF,TGTGCCAGCAGTTGGAGGGACGGCGCACCTACCTACGAGCAGTACTTC
TRBV18,NA,TRBJ1-5,TRBD1,CASSPHSPGQRKYSNQPQHF,TGTGCCAGCTCACCACACTCCCCGGGACAGAGAAAGTATAGCAATCAGCCCCAGCATTTT
TRBV2,NA,TRBJ2-4,NA,CASSGQYLAKNIQYF,TGTGCCAGCAGTGGACAGTACCTAGCCAAAAACATTCAGTACTTC
TRBV24-1,NA,TRBJ2-6,NA,CATSDSSRPGVLTF,TGTGCCACCAGCGATTCGTCCCGCCCGGGCGTCCTGACTTTC
TRBV11-2,NA,TRBJ2-1,NA,CASSLDFRSSYNEQFF,TGTGCCAGCAGCTTAGATTTCCGGAGCTCCTACAATGAGCAGTTCTTC
TRBV7-9,NA,TRBJ1-2,NA,CASSQGHPINYGYTF,TGTGCCAGCAGCCAGGGACACCCGATCAACTATGGCTACACCTTC
TRBV19,NA,TRBJ2-3,TRBD2,CASSIDWRGRDTQYF,TGTGCCAGTAGTATAGATTGGCGGGGGAGAGATACGCAGTATTTT
TRBV19,NA,TRBJ2-3,TRBD2,CASSRRSGGDSSTDTQYF,TGTGCCAGTAGCCGACGGAGCGGGGGGGATTCTAGCACAGATACGCAGTATTTT
TRBV6-2/TRBV6-3,NA,TRBJ1-6,NA,CASSYSAPGGPNHF,TGTGCCAGCAGTTACTCGGCCCCGGGAGGTCCTAACCACTTT
TRBV18,NA,TRBJ1-2,NA,CASSADRNSGYTF,TGTGCCAGCTCGGCGGACAGAAATAGCGGCTACACCTTC
TRBV11-3,few,TRBJ1-6,NA,CASSFGAYNSPLHF,TGTGCCAGCAGCTTCGGGGCCTATAATTCACCCCTCCACTTT
TRBV7-9,NA,TRBJ2-3,TRBD2,CASSLQSGGADTQYF,TGTGCCAGCAGCTTACAGAGCGGGGGGGCAGATACGCAGTATTTT
TRBV10-1,NA,TRBJ2-1,TRBD1,CASTKGTGGQGEQFF,TGCGCCAGCACTAAGGGGACAGGGGGCCAGGGTGAGCAGTTCTTC
TRBV6-1,NA,TRBJ2-1,NA,CASSEVGSGFYNEQFF,TGTGCCAGCAGTGAAGTGGGTAGCGGTTTCTACAATGAGCAGTTCTTC
TRBV11-1,once,TRBJ1-1,NA,CASSPIRTEAFF,TGTGCCAGCAGCCCGATACGGACTGAAGCTTTCTTT
TRBV19,NA,TRBJ1-1,NA,CASSIRTVNTEAFF,TGTGCCAGTAGTATTCGGACAGTGAACACTGAAGCTTTCTTT
TRBV12-5,NA,TRBJ1-4,TRBD1,CASGFPDRGPATNEKLFF,TGTGCTAGTGGTTTCCCGGACAGGGGGCCGGCAACTAATGAAAAACTGTTTTTT
TRBV11-2,once,TRBJ2-7,NA,CASSLVQGTNEQYF,TGTGCCAGCAGCTTAGTCCAGGGCACGAACGAGCAGTACTTC
TRBV7-9,NA,TRBJ1-1,NA,CASSLVSGGLNTEAFF,TGTGCCAGCAGCTTAGTTAGCGGGGGCCTTAACACTGAAGCTTTCTTT
TRBV5-1,NA,TRBJ2-7,TRBD2,CASSYGLAGVEQYF,TGCGCCAGCAGCTACGGACTAGCGGGGGTCGAGCAGTACTTC
TRBV18,once,TRBJ1-1,NA,CASSPPLGRGRGAEAFF,TGTGCCAGCTCACCACCTTTGGGCAGGGGCCGGGGGGCTGAAGCTTTCTTT
TRBV9,NA,TRBJ2-5,TRBD2,CASSATTSGGETQYF,TGTGCCAGCAGCGCAACGACTAGCGGAGGAGAGACCCAGTACTTC
TRBV9,NA,TRBJ2-3,NA,CASSVEDKAGSTDTQYF,TGTGCCAGCAGCGTAGAGGACAAGGCGGGGAGCACAGATACGCAGTATTTT
TRBV6-5,NA,TRBJ2-5,TRBD1,CASSYSQGAETQYF,TGTGCCAGCAGTTACTCCCAGGGGGCGGAGACCCAGTACTTC
TRBV5-4,NA,TRBJ2-4,NA,CASSPGRGLGYIQYF,TGTGCCAGCAGCCCCGGGAGGGGGCTCGGGTACATTCAGTACTTC
TRBV7-2,NA,TRBJ2-7,NA,CASSYHQLYEQYF,TGTGCCAGCAGCTACCACCAACTATACGAGCAGTACTTC
TRBV3-1/TRBV3-2,NA,TRBJ2-7,TRBD2,CASSRGGVSWYF,TGTGCCAGCAGCCGCGGGGGGGTGTCATGGTACTTC
TRBV6-2/TRBV6-3,once,TRBJ1-2,TRBD1,CASSYSTGRYYGYTF,TGTGCCAGCAGTTACTCGACAGGGCGGTACTATGGCTACACCTTC
TRBV19,NA,TRBJ2-5,TRBD2,CASGTSGGTQYF,TGTGCCAGTGGGACTAGCGGGGGGACCCAGTACTTC
TRBV5-4,NA,TRBJ2-2,TRBD2,CASSSVAGGRTGELFF,TGTGCCAGCAGCTCGGTAGCGGGGGGGCGTACCGGGGAGCTGTTTTTT
TRBV5-8,NA,TRBJ2-7,TRBD1,CASSLAQGAWEQYF,TGTGCCAGCAGCTTGGCGCAGGGGGCGTGGGAGCAGTACTTC
TRBV18,NA,TRBJ1-4,NA,CASSPGQYNEKLFF,TGTGCCAGCTCACCGGGGCAGTATAATGAAAAACTGTTTTTT
TRBV9,NA,TRBJ2-7,NA,CASSPGTGAYEQYF,TGTGCCAGCAGCCCCGGGACGGGAGCCTACGAGCAGTACTTC
TRBV7-2,NA,TRBJ1-6,NA,CASSISSGSNSPLHF,TGTGCCAGCAGCATCAGTTCGGGGTCCAATTCACCCCTCCACTTT
TRBV7-7,NA,TRBJ1-6,TRBD1,CASSVGTGYNSPLHF,TGTGCTAGCAGCGTCGGGACAGGCTATAATTCACCCCTCCACTTT
TRBV1,NA,TRBJ2-3,NA,CTSSKSSGGAPDTQYF,TGCACCAGCAGCAAATCTAGCGGGGGGGCCCCAGATACGCAGTATTTT
TRBV6-5,NA,TRBJ1-3,NA,CASKPRESSGNTIYF,TGTGCCAGCAAGCCCCGTGAGAGCTCTGGAAACACCATATATTTT
TRBV19,NA,TRBJ2-3,TRBD1,CASRDGQGGKRTQYF,TGTGCCAGCCGGGACGGACAAGGGGGCAAACGGACGCAGTATTTT
TRBV6-2/TRBV6-3,NA,TRBJ2-1,TRBD2,CASSYTQESGGRDEQFF,TGTGCCAGCAGTTACACGCAGGAGAGCGGGGGGCGAGATGAGCAGTTCTTC